What follows are 24 T cell receptor beta chains derived from one specimen sequenced in a study of T cell responses to AZD1222 COVID-19 vaccine. Sequenced by immunoSEQ multiplex PCR; TCRdb stores in-frame clones only, minus some. This table holds around 150,000 clones, approximately 92% found once. Material: peripheral blood, obtained on day 0 of AZD1222 vaccination. These receptors came from an adult in good health.

The J gene is TRBJ2-5, the V gene TRBV10-1; 7 nucleotides agree with TRBD2. The length of the CDR3 is 15 residues. Germline V gene data show CDR1 as WNHNN and CDR2 as SYGVQD (reference sequence). V shed 8 bases and J 1 base; nucleotides not matched to a gene: 10. The CDR3, as DNA: TGCGCCAGCTCAGATCAGCGGGGCGTCCAAGAGACCCAGTACTTC. Its protein product is CASSDQRGVQETQYF.

The gene calls are TRBV7-2 and TRBJ2-1; D gene ambiguous. CDR1 is SGHTA and CDR2 is FQGNSA in the germline V gene. This CDR3 has 12 amino acids. The V end was cut by 1 base, the J end by 6 bases, with 4 bases between. The CDR3 reads CASSLDRNEQFF. As DNA, the CDR3 is TGTGCCAGCAGCTTAGACCGCAATGAGCAGTTCTTC.

The count of this clone is one. The chain is built from TRBV6-2 or TRBV6-3 and TRBJ2-3, with D tentatively TRBD2 (6 bases). Trimming stripped 4 bases from V and 2 bases from J, with 19 bases between. The CDR3 is 17 amino acids. In germline, CDR1 is MNHEY, CDR2 SVGEGT. DNA for the CDR3: TGTGCCAGCAGTTCCCGGTCGGGTGGGGGGTACACAGATACGCAGTATTTT. Encoded protein: CASSSRSGGGYTDTQYF.

This clone occurred once. V gene TRBV3-1 (or the pseudogene TRBV3-2) combines with J gene TRBJ2-7; D is uncertain. The CDR3 totals 11 residues. The V gene's germline CDR1 is LGHDT and CDR2 YNNKEL (reference sequence). The ends were cut back, 5 bases at V and 3 bases at J, with 5 bases in the middle. CDR3 bases: TGTGCCAGCAGCGTAAACTACGAGCAGTACTTC. This translates into CASSVNYEQYF.

The chain couples TRBV3-1 (or the pseudogene TRBV3-2) to TRBJ2-1; tentative D call: TRBD1 (6 bases). Trimming removed 1 base at V and 2 bases at J, with 18 bases between. The CDR3 runs 18 residues. Germline V CDR1 and CDR2: LGHDT, YNNKEL (reference sequence). CDR3 sequence: CASSQAGQGPLTYNEQFF. The CDR3 nucleotides are TGTGCCAGCAGCCAAGCGGGGCAGGGGCCGCTTACCTACAATGAGCAGTTCTTC.

The chain links TRBV5-6 to TRBJ1-5; perhaps TRBD1 as D (6 bases). Germline V gene sequence: CDR1 SGHDT, CDR2 YYEEEE. Trimming cost V 0 bases and J 3 bases, with 10 bases left between them. This CDR3 is built from 15 residues. The DNA for the CDR3 is TGTGCCAGCAGCTTGGGGTGGGGACACAATCAGCCCCAGCATTTT. Its protein product is CASSLGWGHNQPQHF.

This chain links TRBV5-4 with TRBJ2-1, with D perhaps TRBD2 (5 bases). Trimming pared 2 bases from V and 3 bases from J, leaving 6 bases between. The CDR3 totals 13 residues. Germline lookup yields CDR1 SGHNT and CDR2 YYREEE (reference sequence). DNA of the CDR3: TGTGCCAGCAGCTTTACTAGCTACAATGAGCAGTTCTTC. Protein product: CASSFTSYNEQFF.

CDR3: CSASRTGTGNTIYF. CDR3 nucleotide sequence: TGCAGTGCTAGTCGAACAGGGACTGGAAACACCATATATTTT. The chain has TRBV20-1 and TRBJ1-3; maybe TRBD1 (6 bases). This CDR3 comprises 14 residues. V dropped 3 bases and J dropped 2 bases, with 11 bases sitting between them. CDR1 is DFQATT and CDR2 is SNEGSKA in the germline V gene (reference sequence).

The rearrangement joins TRBV10-3 to TRBJ1-1, with 8 bases identical to TRBD1. The V gene's germline CDR1 is ENHRY and CDR2 SYGVKD. The J segment lost 2 bases and the V segment lost 7 bases, leaving 9 bases of the junction unmatched. The CDR3 consists of 15 residues. The CDR3 sequence is CAITQGANQNTEAFF. CDR3 bases: TGTGCCATCACCCAGGGGGCCAACCAAAACACTGAAGCTTTCTTT.

This chain links TRBV6-5 with TRBJ1-2; D might be TRBD1 (5 bases). The V gene lost 2 bases and the J gene lost 5 bases, with 9 bases spanning the gap. Germline values: CDR1 MNHEY, CDR2 SVGAGI. The length of the CDR3 is 13 residues. The CDR3 sequence: CASSYRPGYGYTF. The DNA of the CDR3 is TGTGCCAGCAGTTACAGACCAGGGTATGGCTACACCTTC.

This clone appeared once. V is TRBV2 and J is TRBJ1-2; possible D gene TRBD1, 5 bases. V lost 8 bases and J lost 4, with 14 bases in between. The CDR3 spans 13 residues. Per the germline V gene, CDR1 is SNHLY and CDR2 is FYNNEI. In nucleotides, the CDR3 is TGTGCCAGCCCGGGGCAGGAGACCTATGGCTACACCTTC. Its translation: CASPGQETYGYTF.

This clone has only one observation. This rearrangement joins TRBV29-1 to TRBJ2-3; D tentatively fits TRBD1 or TRBD2 (5 bases each). CDR3 size: 16 residues. V was pared by 4 bases and J by 1 base, with 18 bases between. Germline CDR1 is SQVTM and CDR2 is ANQGSEA. The CDR3 protein is CSVGVSWMGGTDTQYF. Written as DNA, the CDR3 is TGCAGCGTTGGAGTCTCGTGGATGGGGGGCACAGATACGCAGTATTTT.

The chain combines TRBV9 with TRBJ2-1; 7 bases align to TRBD2. J lost 15 bases, V lost 0 bases, and 18 bases had no gene match. This CDR3 is 16 amino acids long. Germline values: CDR1 SGDLS, CDR2 YYNGEE. For the CDR3, the DNA is TGTGCCAGCAGCGTAGCTGGGGCGGGGGTTGCTACCTTGGGGTTCTTC. Translation: CASSVAGAGVATLGFF.

V and J are TRBV19 and TRBJ2-7; D gene uncertain. The CDR3 is made up of 16 amino acids. V was pared by 4 bases and J by 1 base, with 17 bases between. CDR1 and CDR2 from the germline V gene are LNHDA and SQIVND (reference sequence). The CDR3 DNA is TGTGCCAGTAGTAGAGGAAGTGGGTCGGTTTCCTACGAGCAGTACTTC. Translated, it gives CASSRGSGSVSYEQYF.

This chain links TRBV3-1 (or the pseudogene TRBV3-2) with TRBJ2-5; 8 nucleotides match TRBD2. After removal of 4 bases from V and 1 base from J, the junction contained 11 bases not matched to a gene. There are 17 residues in the CDR3. Germline V CDR1 and CDR2: LGHDT, YNNKEL (reference sequence). CDR3 sequence: CASSPGVIAGFQETQYF. The DNA for the CDR3 is TGTGCCAGCAGCCCAGGTGTGATAGCGGGATTCCAAGAGACCCAGTACTTC.

This chain joins TRBV10-3 and TRBJ1-1, with 7 bases identical to TRBD1. J gave up 5 bases and V 3 bases, and 6 bases lay outside the gene matches. The CDR3 loop spans 14 amino acids. Germline CDR1 is ENHRY and CDR2 is SYGVKD. This chain's CDR3 is CAISEEGAGTEAFF. Here the CDR3 DNA reads TGTGCCATCAGTGAAGAGGGGGCTGGGACTGAAGCTTTCTTT.

The chain is built from TRBV5-1 and TRBJ2-7; a weak D match, TRBD2 (5 bases). V was cut by 1 base and J by 0 bases, with 8 bases left in between. Germline lookup yields CDR1 SGHRS and CDR2 YFSETQ. The CDR3 sequence is 14 residues long. The CDR3: CASSLTGTSYEQYF. The CDR3 DNA reads TGCGCCAGCAGCTTGACGGGAACCTCCTACGAGCAGTACTTC.

The chain recombines TRBV5-1 with TRBJ2-6; D gene ambiguous. The CDR3 runs 17 residues. V lost 4 bases, J lost 0 bases, and 14 bases lay in between. Germline CDR1 reads SGHRS; CDR2 reads YFSETQ. The CDR3 spells CASSLFGGDSGANVLTF. CDR3 coding DNA: TGCGCCAGCAGCCTGTTTGGCGGAGACTCTGGGGCCAACGTCCTGACTTTC.

The rearrangement joins TRBV2 to TRBJ1-5, with unresolved D. This CDR3 comprises 13 residues. The V gene's germline CDR1 is SNHLY and CDR2 FYNNEI. V was trimmed by 6 bases and J by 3 bases, leaving 9 bases between them. For the CDR3, the DNA is TGTGCCAGCAGAGAGAACAACAATCAGCCCCAGCATTTT. It yields the protein CASRENNNQPQHF.

V is TRBV19 and J is TRBJ2-5, with TRBD1 matching over 7 bases. The V gene's germline CDR1 is LNHDA and CDR2 SQIVND (reference sequence). Trimming at V came to 9 bases and at J to 2 bases, leaving 3 bases not matched to a gene. The CDR3 has 12 amino acids. This chain's CDR3 is CASGTVQETQYF. The CDR3 nucleotides read TGTGCCAGCGGGACAGTACAAGAGACCCAGTACTTC. Filled out from reference TRBV19 and TRBJ2-5, the complete variable domain reads DGGITQSPKYLFRKEGQNVTLSCEQNLNHDAMYWYRQDPGQGLRLIYYSQIVNDFQKGDIAEGYSVSREKKESFPLTVTSAQKNPTAFYLCASGTVQETQYFGPGTRLLVL.

The chain joins TRBV27 to TRBJ2-2; 7 nucleotides line up with TRBD1. The CDR3 loop spans 15 amino acids. V lost 5 bases to trimming and J lost 2 bases; unmatched junction nucleotides: 5. The germline gives CDR1 MNHEY, CDR2 SMNVEV (reference sequence). The CDR3 here is CASSPGQTNTGELFF. CDR3 DNA sequence: TGTGCCAGCAGTCCGGGACAGACTAACACCGGGGAGCTGTTTTTT.

V gene TRBV13 combines with J gene TRBJ2-7; D is undetermined. The CDR3 spans 12 residues. Trimming took 5 bases from V and 7 from J, leaving 12 bases between them. Germline-derived CDR1 and CDR2 are PRHDT and FYEKMQ (reference sequence). The CDR3 here is CASSPQRGEQYF. The CDR3 DNA is TGTGCCAGCAGCCCCCAGCGAGGAGAGCAGTACTTC.

V is TRBV6-6 and J is TRBJ1-4; D is perhaps TRBD1 (5 bases). The CDR3 consists of 15 residues. V lost 4 bases, J lost 7 bases, and 16 bases lay in between. Germline CDR1 reads MNHNY; CDR2 reads SVGAGI (reference sequence). The CDR3: CASSLSTRDTEKLFF. CDR3 in DNA: TGTGCCAGCAGTTTAAGTACCAGGGATACTGAAAAACTGTTTTTT.

This clone was seen only a few times. This sequence joins TRBV3-1 (or the pseudogene TRBV3-2) and TRBJ1-3, with D uncertain. Trimming left V 5 bases short and J 0 bases short, with 5 bases between. Germline V gives CDR1 LGHDT, CDR2 YNNKEL (reference sequence). This CDR3 is built from 13 residues. CDR3 nucleotide sequence: TGTGCCAGCAGCGTGCGCTCTGGAAACACCATATATTTT. It codes for CASSVRSGNTIYF.